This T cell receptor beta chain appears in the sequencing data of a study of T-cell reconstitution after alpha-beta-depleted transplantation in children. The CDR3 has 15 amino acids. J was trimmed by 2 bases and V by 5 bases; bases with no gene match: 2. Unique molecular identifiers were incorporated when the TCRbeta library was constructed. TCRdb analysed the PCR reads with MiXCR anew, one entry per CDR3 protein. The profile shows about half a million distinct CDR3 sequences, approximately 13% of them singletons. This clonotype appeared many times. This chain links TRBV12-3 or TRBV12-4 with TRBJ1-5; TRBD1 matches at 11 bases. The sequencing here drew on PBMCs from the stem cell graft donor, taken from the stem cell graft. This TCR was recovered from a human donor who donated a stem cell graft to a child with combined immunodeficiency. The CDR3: CASSRGQGGNQPQHF. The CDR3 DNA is TGTGCCAGCAGTAGGGGACAGGGGGGCAATCAGCCCCAGCATTTT.